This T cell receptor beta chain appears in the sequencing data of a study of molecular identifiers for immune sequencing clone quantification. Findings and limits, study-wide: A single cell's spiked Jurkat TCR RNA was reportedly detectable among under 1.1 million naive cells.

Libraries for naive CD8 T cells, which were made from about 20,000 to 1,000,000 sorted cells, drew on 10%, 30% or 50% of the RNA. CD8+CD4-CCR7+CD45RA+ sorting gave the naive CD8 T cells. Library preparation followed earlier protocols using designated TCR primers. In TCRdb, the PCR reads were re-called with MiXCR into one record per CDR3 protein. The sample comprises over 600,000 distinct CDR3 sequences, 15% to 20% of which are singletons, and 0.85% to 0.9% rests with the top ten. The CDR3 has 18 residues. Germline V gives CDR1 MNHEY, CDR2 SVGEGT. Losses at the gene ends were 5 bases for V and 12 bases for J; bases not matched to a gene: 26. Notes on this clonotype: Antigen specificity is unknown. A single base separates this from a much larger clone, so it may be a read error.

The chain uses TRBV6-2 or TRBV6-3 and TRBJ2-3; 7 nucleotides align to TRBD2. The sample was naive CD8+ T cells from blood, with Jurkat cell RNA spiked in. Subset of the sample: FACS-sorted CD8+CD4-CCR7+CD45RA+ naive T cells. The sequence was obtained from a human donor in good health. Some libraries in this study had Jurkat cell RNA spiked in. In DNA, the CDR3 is TGTGCCAGCAGTCCCAACTTCATGGGGAGGGCCCGGCTGTTCTCACAGTATTTT. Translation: CASSPNFMGRARLFSQYF.